A single sample gave rise to the 5 T cell receptor beta chains below, sequenced in a study of blood T cell repertoires in COVID-19. Using immunoSEQ multiplex PCR, the repertoire was profiled, and TCRdb retains in-frame clones only, with some absent. In the table there are 150,000 to 200,000 clones, over 75% of which are singletons. The sample comprised PBMCs or T cells enriched from blood (not recorded which). These receptors all stem from a man aged 45 to 65 who had recovered from COVID-19.

The chain uses TRBV6-4 and TRBJ1-2; D gene uncertain. V was clipped by 0 bases and J by 4 bases, with 6 bases between them. The CDR3 runs 13 residues. CDR1 and CDR2 from the germline V gene are MRHNA and SNTAGT. The CDR3 region is CASSDSGSYGYTF. CDR3 nucleotide sequence: TGTGCCAGCAGTGACTCAGGGAGCTATGGCTACACCTTC.

V usage is TRBV5-5 and J usage is TRBJ1-1; weak D call: TRBD1 (5 bases). V was cut by 2 bases and J by 0 bases, with 8 bases left in between. The germline V gene has CDR1 SGHKS and CDR2 YYEKEE (reference sequence). The CDR3 consists of 14 residues. The DNA for the CDR3 is TGTGCCAGCAGCTTCAGGGTAATGAACACTGAAGCTTTCTTT. As protein: CASSFRVMNTEAFF.

The chain employs TRBV6-5 and TRBJ1-6; perhaps TRBD1 as D (5 bases). Per the germline V gene, CDR1 is MNHEY and CDR2 is SVGAGI. V lost 7 bases and J lost 9, with 13 bases in between. The CDR3 consists of 13 residues. DNA of the CDR3: TGTGCCAGCAACCGGGGGGACGGTTCACCCCTCCACTTT. Amino acids: CASNRGDGSPLHF.

This clone was picked up a small number of times. This chain joins TRBV24-1 and TRBJ2-6; D is unclear. Trimming removed 1 base from V and 3 bases from J, with 9 bases in between. The V gene's germline CDR1 is KGHDR and CDR2 SFDVKD. This CDR3 is built from 16 residues. CDR3 protein: CATSDFSPFGANVLTF. The CDR3 region has the DNA TGTGCCACCAGTGATTTTTCTCCCTTTGGGGCCAACGTCCTGACTTTC.

The chain couples TRBV5-1 to TRBJ2-7; 11 positions agree with TRBD2. CDR3 length: 15 residues. Germline V gene sequence: CDR1 SGHRS, CDR2 YFSETQ. With 4 bases clipped from V and 3 bases from J, the junction kept 6 bases outside the gene matches. The CDR3 DNA follows: TGCGCCAGCAGCCCACAGGGACTAGCGGTCTACGAGCAGTACTTC. Protein product: CASSPQGLAVYEQYF.